This is a list of T cell receptor beta chains from one sample in a study of technical replicates of blood from a few donors. Data came from immunoSEQ multiplex PCR; TCRdb stores just in-frame clones and leaves some out. Among about 73,000 clones listed, roughly 93% were seen once. Sequencing was carried out using T cells isolated from PBMCs. These receptors were obtained from a human donor in good health. Each CDR3 is given with its conserved first and last residue.

CDR3 protein	CDR3 length	V gene	J gene
CASSRDSSYEQYF	13	TRBV7-3	TRBJ2-7
CASSEAGLGGDTQYF	15	TRBV6-4	TRBJ2-3
CAWKLAGGPIEQFF	14	TRBV30	TRBJ2-1
CASSLRDRSYGYTF	14	TRBV28	TRBJ1-2
CASIVGAGRGQPQHF	15	TRBV6-1	TRBJ1-5
CASVGTGFNQPQHF	14	TRBV19	TRBJ1-5
CASSQGTGGNYGYTF	15	TRBV4-1	TRBJ1-2
CAISPGGAGRGTEAFF	16	TRBV10-3	TRBJ1-1
CASSLLAGSNEQFF	14	TRBV13	TRBJ2-1
CASSGGPGSYEQYF	14	TRBV5-6	TRBJ2-7
CASGLVVGQGANIQYF	16	TRBV12-5	TRBJ2-4
CASSQTAGDYWNEQFF	16	TRBV4-1	TRBJ2-1
CASSLALQGHSYEQYF	16	TRBV7-6	TRBJ2-7
CASSLEQGSSYEQYF	15	TRBV5-1	TRBJ2-7
CASSPDSPLYGYTF	14	TRBV19	TRBJ1-2
CASAARTEAFF	11	TRBV7-9	TRBJ1-1
CASSLSTYEQYF	12	TRBV28	TRBJ2-7
CASSVAPNTEAFF	13	TRBV2	TRBJ1-1